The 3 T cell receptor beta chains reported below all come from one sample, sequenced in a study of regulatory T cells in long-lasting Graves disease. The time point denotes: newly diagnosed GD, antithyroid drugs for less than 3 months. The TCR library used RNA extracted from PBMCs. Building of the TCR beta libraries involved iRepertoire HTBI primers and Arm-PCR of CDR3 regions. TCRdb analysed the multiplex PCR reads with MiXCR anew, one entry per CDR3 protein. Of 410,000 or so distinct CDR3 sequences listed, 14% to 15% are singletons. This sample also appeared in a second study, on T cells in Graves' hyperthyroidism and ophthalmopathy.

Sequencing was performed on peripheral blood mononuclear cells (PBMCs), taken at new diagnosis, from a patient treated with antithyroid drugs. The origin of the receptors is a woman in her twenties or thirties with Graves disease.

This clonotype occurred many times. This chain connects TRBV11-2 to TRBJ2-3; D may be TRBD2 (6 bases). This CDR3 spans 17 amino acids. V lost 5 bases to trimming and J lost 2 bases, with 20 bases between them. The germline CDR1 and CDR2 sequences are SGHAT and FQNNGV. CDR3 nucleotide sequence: TGTGCCAGCAGCCCCAGACTAGTCCCGGGGAACACAGATACGCAGTATTTT. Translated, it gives CASSPRLVPGNTDTQYF.

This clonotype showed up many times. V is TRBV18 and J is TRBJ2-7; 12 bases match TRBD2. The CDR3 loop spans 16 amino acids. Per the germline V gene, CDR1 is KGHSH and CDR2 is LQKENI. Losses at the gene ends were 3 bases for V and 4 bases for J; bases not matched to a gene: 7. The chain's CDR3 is CASSPVTSGSSYEQYF. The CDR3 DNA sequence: TGTGCCAGCTCACCCGTGACTAGCGGGAGCTCTTACGAGCAGTACTTC.

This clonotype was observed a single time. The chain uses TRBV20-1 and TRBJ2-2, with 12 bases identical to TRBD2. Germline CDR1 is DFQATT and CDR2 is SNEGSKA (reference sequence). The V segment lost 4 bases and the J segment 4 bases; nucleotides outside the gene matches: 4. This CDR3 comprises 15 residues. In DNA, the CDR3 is TGCAGTGCTACACGGGGACTAGCGGGCACCGGGGAGCTGTTTTTT. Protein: CSATRGLAGTGELFF.